The clone carrying this T cell receptor (beta chain) was seen many times. The sample comes from a study of T cells in Graves' hyperthyroidism and ophthalmopathy. A patient was excluded if there was uncontrolled infection, other autoimmune disease, pregnancy or lactation. The CDR3 covers 11 residues. Germline values: CDR1 GTSNPN, CDR2 SVGIG (reference sequence). The germline V and J ends were trimmed by 3 bases and 3 bases, with 6 bases remaining between them. Amplification of TCR beta CDR3 regions used RNA as the template. The study used the HTBI primer set for a first-round RT-PCR of the TCR CDR3. TCRdb reprocessed the multiplex PCR reads with MiXCR, giving one entry per CDR3 protein. The sample lists about 530,000 distinct CDR3 sequences; roughly 17% were seen once.

The chain is built from TRBV30 and TRBJ2-7; possible D gene TRBD1, 6 bases. Material for sequencing was blood. This TCR was sampled from a woman between 18 and 30 years old with Graves' ophthalmopathy. CDR3 in amino acids: CAWRDSYEQYF. The DNA of the CDR3 is TGTGCCTGGAGGGACAGCTACGAGCAGTACTTC.